Listed below are T cell receptor beta chains from one sample, sequenced in a study of T cell responses to AZD1222 COVID-19 vaccine. Assay used: immunoSEQ multiplex PCR; TCRdb lists only in-frame clones, some missing. The sample yields about 170,000 clones, roughly 92% seen once. The material was peripheral blood, obtained on day 0 of AZD1222 vaccination. The receptors come from an adult in good health. Both conserved end residues are trimmed from each CDR3. Each record gives: V gene, J gene, CDR3 protein.

v_gene: TRBV29-1; j_gene: TRBJ1-2; CDR3aa: SVEGPIRGSGYGYT
v_gene: TRBV5-1; j_gene: TRBJ1-2; CDR3aa: ASSRDSHKNYGYT
v_gene: TRBV3-1/TRBV3-2; j_gene: TRBJ1-1; CDR3aa: ASSQGTVVTEAF
v_gene: TRBV13; j_gene: TRBJ2-7; CDR3aa: ASSFSGEQY
v_gene: TRBV3-1/TRBV3-2; j_gene: TRBJ1-2; CDR3aa: ASSQGRGSLSSYT
v_gene: TRBV12-3/TRBV12-4; j_gene: TRBJ2-7; CDR3aa: ASSKWDVAVQY
v_gene: TRBV11-2; j_gene: TRBJ2-4; CDR3aa: ASSPGTGIIQY
v_gene: TRBV11-1; j_gene: TRBJ2-5; CDR3aa: ASSTRGGEETQY
v_gene: TRBV5-4; j_gene: TRBJ2-4; CDR3aa: ASSPRTSNKNIQY
v_gene: TRBV19; j_gene: TRBJ1-1; CDR3aa: ASDPQGYMNTEAF
v_gene: TRBV5-5; j_gene: TRBJ2-1; CDR3aa: ASSSLLAGVSKEQF
v_gene: TRBV12-3/TRBV12-4; j_gene: TRBJ2-7; CDR3aa: ASSYGYRHEQY
v_gene: TRBV2; j_gene: TRBJ2-1; CDR3aa: ASKGQGNYNEQF
v_gene: TRBV6-5; j_gene: TRBJ1-1; CDR3aa: ASRASPTMNTEAF
v_gene: TRBV19; j_gene: TRBJ2-7; CDR3aa: ASGFSGSSYEQY
v_gene: TRBV7-9; j_gene: TRBJ1-4; CDR3aa: ASSDRVATNEKLF
v_gene: TRBV7-6; j_gene: TRBJ2-7; CDR3aa: ASSLRSGRTGAYEQY
v_gene: TRBV9; j_gene: TRBJ1-6; CDR3aa: ASSVGGSSNSPLH
v_gene: TRBV7-9; j_gene: TRBJ1-1; CDR3aa: ASSLTGGRSEAF
v_gene: TRBV7-6; j_gene: TRBJ2-1; CDR3aa: ASSHPGASGGVGRQF
v_gene: TRBV11-2; j_gene: TRBJ2-7; CDR3aa: ASSPLARKTGSRSYEQY
v_gene: TRBV5-5; j_gene: TRBJ2-7; CDR3aa: ASSLRFSGTGSYEQY
v_gene: TRBV12-5; j_gene: TRBJ1-1; CDR3aa: ASGLTTGGRPI
v_gene: TRBV30; j_gene: TRBJ2-3; CDR3aa: AWSAGRGETDTQY
v_gene: TRBV19; j_gene: TRBJ2-7; CDR3aa: ASSPVGTGHYEQY
v_gene: TRBV7-2; j_gene: TRBJ2-4; CDR3aa: ASSLRAGGFSPKNIQY
v_gene: TRBV4-2; j_gene: TRBJ1-4; CDR3aa: ASSQEQGATNEKLF
v_gene: TRBV5-5; j_gene: TRBJ1-5; CDR3aa: ASSSWTGQRPQH
v_gene: TRBV11-2; j_gene: TRBJ1-1; CDR3aa: ASSFTSNTEAF
v_gene: TRBV7-9; j_gene: TRBJ1-2; CDR3aa: ASSPLSWEGGYT
v_gene: TRBV27; j_gene: TRBJ2-1; CDR3aa: ASRNSGTGLNEQF